This entry features one TCR beta chain sequence. These data come from a study of blood T cell repertoires in COVID-19. At the level of the study: Samples taken during acute and convalescent COVID-19 were collected in the United States, Italy and Spain. The analysed material was cDNA or gDNA that came from T cells, B-cell-depleted T cells, or PBMCs.

Germline V lookup: CDR1 LNHDA, CDR2 SQIVND (reference sequence). The CDR3 has 17 amino acids. V was pared by 7 bases and J by 1 base, with 6 bases of the junction left unmatched. Generated by immunoSEQ multiplex PCR, the TCRdb table keeps only in-frame clones and is missing some. Among some 14,000 clones listed, approximately 80% were seen once. The gene calls are TRBV19 and TRBJ2-2; 13 bases align to TRBD2. Source material: peripheral blood. This clonotype was obtained from a woman aged 45 to 65 with active or convalescent COVID-19. The CDR3 spells CASTAGLAGENTGELFF. DNA of the CDR3: TGTGCCAGTACGGCCGGACTAGCGGGAGAGAACACCGGGGAGCTGTTTTTT.